This T cell receptor (beta chain) came from a study of regulatory T cells in long-lasting Graves disease. V lost 4 bases to trimming and J lost 7 bases, with 7 bases between them. In germline, CDR1 is SQVTM, CDR2 ANQGSEA. CDR3 length: 11 amino acids. Time point defined: persistent/refractory GD, antithyroid drugs over 5 years with positive TRAb. The authors made the TCR library using RNA they extracted from PBMCs. Combining iRepertoire HTBI primers with Arm-PCR of CDR3 regions, the authors built TCR beta libraries. Each CDR3 protein gets one entry after TCRdb re-called the multiplex PCR reads with MiXCR. The data show hundreds of thousands of distinct CDR3 sequences, less than 25% seen once.

The receptor was isolated from a female donor with Graves disease. The gene calls are TRBV29-1 and TRBJ2-2; D is unclear. Sequences were derived from peripheral blood mononuclear cells (PBMCs), sampled when the disease was refractory, from a patient treated with antithyroid drugs. DNA for the CDR3: TGCAGCGTTGCGAAATACGGGGAGCTGTTTTTT. This sequence encodes CSVAKYGELFF.